Shown below are 3 T cell receptor beta chains from a single sample sequenced in a study of blood T cell repertoires in COVID-19. Measured with immunoSEQ multiplex PCR; TCRdb has only the in-frame clones, and not every one. The sample has roughly 160,000 clones; 65% to 85% are singletons. Specimen: PBMCs or T cells enriched from blood (not recorded which). These receptors all come from an older woman who had recovered from COVID-19.

J is TRBJ2-7 and V is TRBV5-8; no reliable D call. CDR1 is SGHTS and CDR2 is YDEGEE in the germline V gene. The CDR3 contains 14 residues. Trimming left V 2 bases short and J 7 bases short, with 16 bases between. CDR3 loop: CASSLLLESREQYF. In DNA form, the CDR3 reads TGTGCCAGCAGCTTATTATTAGAAAGTCGGGAGCAGTACTTC.

This rearrangement joins TRBV6-1 to TRBJ1-2, with 7 bases fitting TRBD1. The CDR3 contains 17 residues. Germline CDR1 MNHNS, CDR2 SASEGT. V was clipped by 1 base and J by 3 bases; unmatched bases: 11. CDR3 DNA: TGTGCCAGCAGTGAAGTAAGGGCGCGACAGGGTCACTATGGCTACACCTTC. This gives the protein CASSEVRARQGHYGYTF.

The gene calls are TRBV6-5 and TRBJ2-1; TRBD2 agrees at 8 bases. V lost 7 bases and J lost 7; bases outside the gene matches: 12. This CDR3 spans 15 amino acids. Germline V lookup: CDR1 MNHEY, CDR2 SVGAGI. This CDR3 reads CASTAGTRVVNEQFF. DNA of the CDR3: TGTGCCAGCACCGCCGGGACTAGGGTTGTAAATGAGCAGTTCTTC.